Listed here is a single T cell receptor (beta chain). This entry comes from a study of blood T cell repertoires in COVID-19. The overall study: PBMCs, B-cell-depleted T cells, or T cells were the source of the cDNA or gDNA that made up the material.

The data were produced by immunoSEQ multiplex PCR, yet TCRdb's version contains in-frame clones alone and is incomplete. The repertoire holds approximately 180,000 clones, more than 80% seen once, with roughly 6% in the top ten. The CDR3 runs 13 residues. From germline, CDR1 is SGHNT and CDR2 YENEEA. Trimming removed 3 bases from V and 9 bases from J, with 12 bases in between. Source material: PBMCs or T cells enriched from blood (not recorded which). The J gene is TRBJ2-1, the V gene TRBV11-3; D not resolved. This receptor was taken from a man between 40 and 49 years old who had recovered from COVID-19. The CDR3, as DNA: TGTGCCAGCAGCTTGGATAGCTTCGGTGAGCAGTTCTTC. Its protein product is CASSLDSFGEQFF.